Listed here is a single T cell receptor beta chain. As yet, its antigen is unknown. The sample comes from a study of identifying expanded T cells in peripheral blood. Study-level findings and limits: Across healthy donors, higher total template counts meant significantly greater approximately 2-week count variance.

Using immunoSEQ multiplex PCR, the repertoire was profiled, and TCRdb retains in-frame clones only, with some absent. The sample carries some 130,000 clones, roughly 90% recorded once. The ends lost 6 bases at V and 3 bases at J; junction bases unmatched: 16. Germline CDR1 is MNHEY and CDR2 is SMNVEV (reference sequence). CDR3 length: 17 residues. The clonotype comes from a person aged 18 to 75 in good health. The chain recombines TRBV27 with TRBJ2-7; 8 bases map to TRBD1. Sequenced sample: blood. The CDR3 DNA reads TGTGCCAGCAGCCGGAAAAACGGACAGGGTAATCGCTACGAGCAGTACTTC. Amino acid sequence: CASSRKNGQGNRYEQYF.